This T cell receptor (beta chain) was obtained from a study of blood T cell repertoires in COVID-19. TCRdb's copy holds only in-frame clones and misses some; the assay was immunoSEQ multiplex PCR. The data show some 250,000 clones, with approximately 80% seen just once and around 4.2% held by the top ten. Germline V gives CDR1 SNHLY, CDR2 FYNNEI. The V end was cut by 7 bases, the J end by 3 bases, with 12 bases between. The CDR3 sequence is 13 residues long. Sequenced input: peripheral blood. This receptor was identified in a man in his sixties with acute or convalescent COVID-19. The chain employs TRBV2 and TRBJ2-5; D possibly corresponds to TRBD1 (5 bases). For the CDR3, the DNA is TGTGCCAGCATGTGGGGCCCTAAAGAGACCCAGTACTTC. Its translation: CASMWGPKETQYF.